The 10 T cell receptor beta chains below come from one sample, sequenced in a study of T cell repertoires in cytomegalovirus infection. Via MiXCR, TCRdb re-called the reads, giving one row per CDR3 protein. The sample has 400,000 to 550,000 distinct CDR3 sequences, around 11% seen once. The sequencing input was PBMCs. Receptor source: a human donor in good health (CMV status not recorded). Some clones in this sample may be carry-over from other donors' samples.

The chain employs TRBV5-5 and TRBJ1-6; D is unclear. The germline V gene has CDR1 SGHKS and CDR2 YYEKEE (reference sequence). V lost 0 bases to trimming and J lost 0 bases, with 7 bases between them. The CDR3 loop spans 16 amino acids. The CDR3 sequence is CASSLDGVSYNSPLHF. The CDR3, as DNA: TGTGCCAGCAGCTTGGATGGGGTCTCCTATAATTCACCCCTCCACTTT.

The V and J genes are TRBV29-1 and TRBJ2-1, with D hard to call. The V gene lost 6 bases and the J gene lost 9 bases, with 21 bases spanning the gap. CDR1 is SQVTM, CDR2 ANQGSEA, per germline. This CDR3 spans 14 amino acids. Here the CDR3 DNA reads TGCAGCGTCCGCTCGTCAAGCGACGACGGTGAGCAGTTCTTC. Residues: CSVRSSSDDGEQFF.

V is TRBV5-1 and J is TRBJ2-3; tentative D call: TRBD1 (5 bases). Germline V gene sequence: CDR1 SGHRS, CDR2 YFSETQ. The CDR3 covers 14 residues. Deletions cut 0 bases from V and 1 base from J, with 6 bases between. DNA of the CDR3: TGCGCCAGCAGCTTGGAAGGGGGCACAGATACGCAGTATTTT. Its translation: CASSLEGGTDTQYF.

This clonotype was seen more than once but under ten times. V and J are TRBV11-1 and TRBJ2-7, with TRBD2 identical over 7 bases. The CDR3 is 14 residues long. Germline trimming cut 2 bases from V and 2 bases from J; bases unmatched to any gene: 3. Germline V gene sequence: CDR1 SGHAT, CDR2 FQDESV (reference sequence). The CDR3 coding sequence is TGTGCCAGCAGCTTACTGGCGGGAGCCTACGAGCAGTACTTC. Its translation: CASSLLAGAYEQYF.

The chain links TRBV20-1 to TRBJ2-3; 12 bases agree with TRBD2. J gave up 4 bases and V 3 bases, and 8 bases lay outside the gene matches. Per the germline V gene, CDR1 is DFQATT and CDR2 is SNEGSKA (reference sequence). The CDR3 contains 16 residues. CDR3 residues: CSARASGGAPADTQYF. CDR3 bases: TGCAGTGCTAGGGCTAGCGGGGGGGCCCCCGCAGATACGCAGTATTTT.

The chain joins TRBV27 to TRBJ2-7, with D possibly TRBD1 on 6 matching bases. Germline V gene lookup returns CDR1 MNHEY and CDR2 SMNVEV (reference sequence). This CDR3 has 14 residues. Trimming left V 3 bases short and J 2 bases short, with 11 bases between. The CDR3 DNA reads TGTGCCAGCAGTTTTTTGGGGGCGGCCTACGAGCAGTACTTC. Translation gives CASSFLGAAYEQYF.

This clonotype appeared a few times. This chain joins TRBV19 and TRBJ2-2; D is unresolved. The CDR3 contains 10 residues. With 6 bases removed from V and 7 bases from J, the gap between germline ends came to 3 bases. The V gene's germline CDR1 is LNHDA and CDR2 SQIVND (reference sequence). This CDR3 reads CASSGGELFF. The CDR3 coding sequence is TGTGCCAGTAGCGGCGGGGAGCTGTTTTTT. The full variable domain, with the rest looked up from reference TRBV19 and TRBJ2-2, is DGGITQSPKYLFRKEGQNVTLSCEQNLNHDAMYWYRQDPGQGLRLIYYSQIVNDFQKGDIAEGYSVSREKKESFPLTVTSAQKNPTAFYLCASSGGELFFGEGSRLTVL.

Ten or more counts support this clonotype. The CDR3 protein is CAISPTGVETGELFF. The CDR3 DNA sequence: TGTGCCATCAGCCCGACAGGGGTGGAGACCGGGGAGCTGTTTTTT. This sequence joins TRBV10-3 and TRBJ2-2, with 8 bases identical to TRBD1. This CDR3 comprises 15 residues. V lost 6 bases, J lost 5 bases, and 8 bases stayed unmatched. Germline CDR1 reads ENHRY; CDR2 reads SYGVKD.

DNA of the CDR3: TGTGCCAGCAGTCCCTCCCTCGGGAGAGATACGCAGTATTTT. Translated: CASSPSLGRDTQYF. This chain connects TRBV27 to TRBJ2-3; perhaps TRBD2 as D (6 bases). V lost 5 bases to trimming and J lost 5 bases, with 14 bases between them. The CDR3 runs 14 residues. CDR1 is MNHEY, CDR2 SMNVEV, per germline (reference sequence).

The CDR3 sequence: CSVTEGEGHTDTQYF. In DNA, the CDR3 is TGCAGCGTGACAGAGGGGGAAGGACACACAGATACGCAGTATTTT. This sequence joins TRBV29-1 and TRBJ2-3, with TRBD1 as a possible D gene (6 bases). In germline, CDR1 is SQVTM, CDR2 ANQGSEA. This CDR3 has 15 residues. V was shortened by 6 bases and J by 2 bases, with 18 bases between the two germline ends.